The text below deals with one T cell receptor (beta chain). The sample belongs to a study of identical twins. The CDR3 contains 14 residues. The V and J ends lost 6 bases and 3 bases respectively, with 12 bases between them. A universal primer site was created by template switching, with the cDNA bearing unique molecular identifiers. TCRdb itself ran the 5' RACE reads through MiXCR, one entry per CDR3 protein. This table holds hundreds of thousands of distinct CDR3 sequences, approximately 13% found once. The same sample was also used in a study of yellow fever vaccine responses in identical twins.

V and J are TRBV12-3 or TRBV12-4 and TRBJ1-5; the D gene is possibly TRBD1 (5 bases). This TCR derives from a woman between 18 and 30 years old in good health. The sample consisted of PBMCs. CDR3 in DNA: TGTGCCAGCAGCACCGGGACGCTCAATCAGCCCCAGCATTTT. It is translated as CASSTGTLNQPQHF.